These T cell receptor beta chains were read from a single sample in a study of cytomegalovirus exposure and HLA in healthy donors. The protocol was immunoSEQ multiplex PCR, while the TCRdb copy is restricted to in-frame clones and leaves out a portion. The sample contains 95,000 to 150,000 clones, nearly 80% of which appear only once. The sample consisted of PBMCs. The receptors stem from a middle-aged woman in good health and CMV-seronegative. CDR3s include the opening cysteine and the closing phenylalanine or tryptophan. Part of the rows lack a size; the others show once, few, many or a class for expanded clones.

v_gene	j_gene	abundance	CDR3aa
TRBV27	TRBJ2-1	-	CASSSGTGGDNEQFF
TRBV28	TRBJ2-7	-	CASSLSGRGFYEQYF
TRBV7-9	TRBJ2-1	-	CASSPLGRYNEQFF
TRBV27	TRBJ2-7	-	CASSLRVGSLAEGEQYF
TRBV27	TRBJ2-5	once	CASSFASGTQETQYF
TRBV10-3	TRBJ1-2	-	CAIRTGGYGYTF
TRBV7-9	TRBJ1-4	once	CASSSGQGREKLFF
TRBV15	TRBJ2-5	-	CATSRDRQKETQYF
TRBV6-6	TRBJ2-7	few	CASSYSMSSHYEQYF
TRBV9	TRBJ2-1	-	CASSVRQWTSGNNEQFF
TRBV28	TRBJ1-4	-	CASSFFMNGANEKLFF
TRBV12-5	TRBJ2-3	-	CASGFGRADTQYF
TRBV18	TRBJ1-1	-	CASSPPVAGRSEAFF
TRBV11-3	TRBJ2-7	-	CASSSGQGYEQYF
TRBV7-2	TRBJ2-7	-	CASSISGLLEQYF
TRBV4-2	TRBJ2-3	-	CASSQKGLAGDTDTQYF
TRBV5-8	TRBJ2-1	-	CASSLGGDEQFF
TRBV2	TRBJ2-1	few	CASSNGLAGTEQFF
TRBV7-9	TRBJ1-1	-	CASSLSEEWDMRAFF
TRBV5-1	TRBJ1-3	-	CASGRGAEGNTIYF
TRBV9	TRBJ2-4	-	CASSVGPQGTSNIQYF
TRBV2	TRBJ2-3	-	CATSTGADSTDTQYF
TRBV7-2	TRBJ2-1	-	CASSLAPGSSYNEQFF
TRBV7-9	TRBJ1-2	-	CASSSPWEDGYTF
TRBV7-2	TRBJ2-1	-	CASSSGLADNEQFF
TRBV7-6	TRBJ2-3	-	CASSLVTGLAVTTDTQYF
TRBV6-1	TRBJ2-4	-	CASSPESGRANSQYF
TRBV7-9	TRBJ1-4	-	CASSLGVGRGVSEKLFF
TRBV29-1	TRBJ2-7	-	CSVREGYEQYF
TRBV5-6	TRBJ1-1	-	CASSLATGWRQNTEAFF
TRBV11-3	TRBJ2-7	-	CASSPGGSYEQYF
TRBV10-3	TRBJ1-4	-	CAISGTGEAGEKLFF
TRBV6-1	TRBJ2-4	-	CASSENLLGRNSQYF
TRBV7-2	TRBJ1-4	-	CASSSSTNEKLFF
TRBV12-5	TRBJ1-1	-	CASAPGATNTEAFF
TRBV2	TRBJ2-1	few	CASRGGTASYNEQFF
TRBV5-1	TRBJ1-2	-	CASSLEGTVTYGYTF
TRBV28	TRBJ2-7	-	CASSLPRGIEQYF
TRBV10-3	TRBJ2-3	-	CAISGRELSDTQYF
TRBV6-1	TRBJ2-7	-	CASGPGFGWGEQYF
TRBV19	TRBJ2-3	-	CASSHRGLADTQYF
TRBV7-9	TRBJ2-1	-	CASSRSGSSYNEQFF
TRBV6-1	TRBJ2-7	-	CASSAPEQGEYEQYF
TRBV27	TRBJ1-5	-	CAIAGGVGQPQHF
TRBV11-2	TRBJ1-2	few	CASSLKAGNYGYTF
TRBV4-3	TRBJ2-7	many	CASSQAVNVPYEQYF
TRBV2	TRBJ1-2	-	CASSRPRTGGGGYTF
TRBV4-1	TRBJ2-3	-	CASSQDGGADTQYF
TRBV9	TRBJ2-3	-	CASSPRRGLAGEVRTDTQYF
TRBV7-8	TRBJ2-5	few	CASSWGTSGRELYQETQYF
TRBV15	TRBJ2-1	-	CATSRDPWTSGNEQFF
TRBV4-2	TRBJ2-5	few	CASSLISGQGVSETQYF
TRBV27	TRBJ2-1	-	CASRRSYNEQFF
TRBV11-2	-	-	CASSAGTSGNYEQYF